This section outlines one TCR beta chain sequence together with its context. The antigen this receptor binds is unknown. No clone much larger than this one lies a single base away; base qualities are absent. These data originate in a study of human T cells and chemical hapten exposure (TCRdb year 2021). Broadly, across the study: For sensitization, 2% DPC in acetone was applied to a roughly 2 cm by roughly 2 cm area of upper inner arm skin. Throughout the study period of about 22 weeks, patients also received therapeutic DPC doses to the scalp every week. Patch tests used Finn chambers with 0.01% DPC on the upper back, scored after 6 days by International Contact Dermatitis Research Group standards. The mostly female patient cohort included alopecia areata with under or over 50% scalp involvement, alopecia totalis and alopecia universalis. The libraries were sequenced as a pool, and the TCR yield per sample differed mostly because of small variations in library volumes within the pool. This study followed changes in the peripheral blood TCR repertoire in vivo during primary and secondary sensitization of alopecia patients to the hapten diphenylcyclopropenone (DPC). Blood was sampled from patients pre-sensitization (week 0) and at 2, 6 and about 24 weeks after DPC sensitization. Nearly 30 alopecia patients gave blood for TCR sequencing at one to four time points (pre-sensitization, 2, 6 and 24 weeks).

The research as a whole found: DPC sensitization did not change the number of TCRs with a frequency above 1 in 1000, and there was no evidence of changes in global repertoire structure. The number of PT1 expanded TCRs positively correlated with patch test score, significant at thresholds 8, 16 and 32 but not 4. Repeated subsampling changed both the strength of the expansion versus patch-test correlation and the threshold at which the correlation became significant. Because all patients had alopecia, a presumed autoimmune disease, the immune response of the patients might differ from that of healthy individuals. Expanded TCRs formed significantly more large CDR3 similarity clusters than pre-sensitization or healthy control sets, consistent with antigen-driven responses.

Library preparation used RACE. Sequencing was performed on a NextSeq 500. Library preparation attached unique molecular identifiers to individual cDNA molecules for quantitative, reproducible TCR counting. From each blood RNA sample, both TCR alpha and TCR beta chains were sequenced. Per the source publication's procedure: Samples had a median of roughly 100,000 TCRs, with a range from about 23,224 to 690,600. The Decombinator software suite was used to annotate V, J and CDR3 in the TCR reads. To make PS versus PT1 abundance plots, every sample was subsampled to the same number of TCRs (28,000). Expanded TCRs were defined as absent before sensitization and observed at least eight times at the 2-week time point. The public reads were run again by TCRdb, first through fastp at Q25 and then through MiXCR, and only productive beta chains were kept. Each CDR3 protein gets just one entry, which takes the most common genes and DNA from the rows behind it. TCRdb's processing, not the authors', yielded these V and J calls. For this sample there are 55,000 to 75,000 distinct CDR3 sequences; 6.5% to 8.5% appear just once. About 1.5% of the sample rests with the top ten.

The meaning of the sample's time point label: pre-sensitization, week 0. The label giving this sample's treatment or condition can be read as: therapeutic diphenylcyclopropenone sensitization with weekly scalp DPC. At every patch-test visit, the blood draw took place before the patch test was put on. To be eligible, patients had to be aged 18 to 70, diagnosed with alopecia and judged suitable for DPC therapy, while pregnant patients were excluded. Total RNA was extracted from unfractionated whole blood collected in Tempus Blood RNA tubes. CDR3 length: 14 amino acids, cysteine to phenylalanine. CDR3 DNA only is kept here, 42 bases in frame from base 1. The germline V and J ends show losses of 8 bases and 7 bases respectively, and no gene match explains 7 bases of the junction. CDR1 and CDR2 were assigned from the germline V gene (reference sequence) as MNHNY and SVGAGI.

The rearranged chain carries TRBV6-6 and TRBJ1-6, with 8 bases matching TRBD1. The receptor comes from a woman aged 30 to 39 with alopecia areata. Some clones in this sample may be carry-over from other donors' samples. Here the sequenced sample was whole blood, taken in connection with sensitization to the hapten diphenylcyclopropenone (DPC). CDR3 reads: CASRRDRLNSPLHF. Here is the DNA: TGTGCCAGCCGGCGGGACAGGCTAAATTCACCCCTCCACTTT.